Each of the 31 T cell receptor beta chains below was sequenced from the same sample in a study of T-cell memory formation after mild COVID-19. MiXCR, run by TCRdb on the 5' RACE reads, gives a single entry per CDR3 protein. The sample carries roughly 550,000 distinct CDR3 sequences, roughly 21% recorded once. Sequenced input: PBMCs or a T cell subset sorted from them (not recorded which). The receptors originated from an adult woman who had mild COVID-19 (a few samples of this study predate the infection). Cell type and time point are not known.

The chain uses TRBV30 and TRBJ1-5; D is undetermined. V was trimmed by 0 bases and J by 1 base, leaving 10 bases between them. CDR1 GTSNPN and CDR2 SVGIG come from the germline V gene (reference sequence). The CDR3 has 15 amino acids. The CDR3 DNA is TGTGCCTGGAGTGTACCCGGCAGAAGCAATCAGCCCCAGCATTTT. Its protein product is CAWSVPGRSNQPQHF.

This clonotype was observed a few times. The CDR3 loop is CATSSRLSPEGTGSGDTQYF. In DNA, the CDR3 is TGTGCCACCAGTTCAAGGCTGAGTCCAGAGGGAACAGGGTCGGGTGATACGCAGTATTTT. V usage is TRBV24-1 and J usage is TRBJ2-3; D is possibly TRBD1 (6 bases). The germline V and J ends were trimmed by 6 bases and 6 bases, with 33 bases remaining between them. CDR3 length: 20 residues. CDR1 is KGHDR and CDR2 is SFDVKD in the germline V gene.

This clonotype has just a few counts. The chain recombines TRBV27 with TRBJ1-1, with D possibly being TRBD1 (5 bases). Trimming pared 3 bases from V and 4 bases from J, leaving 18 bases between. The CDR3 consists of 16 residues. Per the germline V gene, CDR1 is MNHEY and CDR2 is SMNVEV (reference sequence). CDR3 region: CASSFRLSGGGTEAFF. CDR3 nucleotide sequence: TGTGCCAGCAGTTTCCGTTTAAGCGGGGGTGGCACTGAAGCTTTCTTT.

This clonotype was found a few times. V and J are TRBV7-8 and TRBJ1-6; D is unclear. Germline CDR1 and CDR2: SGHVS and FQNEAQ. CDR3 length: 15 residues. Trimming cost V 5 bases and J 4 bases, with 12 bases left between them. The CDR3 here is CASSPLGGYNSPLHF. In DNA form, the CDR3 reads TGTGCCAGCAGCCCACTCGGAGGTTATAATTCACCCCTCCACTTT. The whole variable domain, filled in from reference TRBV7-8 and TRBJ1-6, reads GAGVSQSPRYKVAKRGQDVALRCDPISGHVSLFWYQQALGQGPEFLTYFQNEAQLDKSGLPSDRFFAERPEGSVSTLKIQRTQQEDSAVYLCASSPLGGYNSPLHFGNGTRLTVT.

The chain recombines TRBV4-3 with TRBJ1-1, with D perhaps matching TRBD1 (6 bases). V shed 1 base and J shed 3 bases, with 9 bases lying between them. CDR3 size: 14 residues. The germline V gene encodes CDR1 LGHNA and CDR2 YSLEER. CDR3 sequence (DNA): TGCGCCAGCAGCCAAGGGACAGACTACACTGAAGCTTTCTTT. This encodes CASSQGTDYTEAFF.

J is TRBJ1-2 and V is TRBV20-1; tentatively, D is TRBD1 (6 bases). Germline CDR1 is DFQATT and CDR2 is SNEGSKA (reference sequence). CDR3 length: 13 amino acids. Between the trimmed V and J ends, which lost 2 bases and 4 bases, there was a span of 11 bases. For the CDR3, the DNA is TGCAGTGCTAGAAAACAGGGTCCCTATGGCTACACCTTC. Translating gives CSARKQGPYGYTF.

This clonotype was detected a few times. This rearrangement joins TRBV7-3 to TRBJ2-1; D unresolved. The CDR3 contains 13 residues. The germline CDR1 and CDR2 sequences are SGHTA and FQGTGA. Between the trimmed V and J ends, which lost 4 bases and 10 bases, there was a span of 14 bases. CDR3 residues: CASSSPLPLEQFF. The CDR3 coding sequence is TGTGCCAGCAGCTCCCCCCTTCCCCTGGAGCAGTTCTTC.

The chain combines TRBV30 with TRBJ2-3, with D uncertain. Germline CDR1 GTSNPN, CDR2 SVGIG (reference sequence). The CDR3 has 13 amino acids. The V end lost 2 bases, the J end lost 4 bases, and 10 bases lay between the germline ends. Written as DNA, the CDR3 is TGTGCCTGGAGTTCATCGTGGGCAGATACGCAGTATTTT. Encoded protein: CAWSSSWADTQYF.

This clonotype was counted only a few times. The chain employs TRBV7-9 and TRBJ1-2, with TRBD1 as a possible D gene (6 bases). V lost 6 bases and J lost 8, with 16 bases in between. The length of the CDR3 is 13 residues. Germline CDR1 reads SEHNR; CDR2 reads FQNEAQ (reference sequence). The CDR3 sequence: CASRLKGDVGYTF. CDR3 coding DNA: TGTGCCAGCAGGCTAAAGGGGGACGTGGGCTACACCTTC. Full variable domain (missing parts from reference TRBV7-9 and TRBJ1-2): DTGVSQNPRHKITKRGQNVTFRCDPISEHNRLYWYRQTLGQGPEFLTYFQNEAQLEKSRLLSDRFSAERPKGSFSTLEIQRTEQGDSAMYLCASRLKGDVGYTFGSGTRLTVV.

This clonotype showed up just a few times. This chain connects TRBV20-1 to TRBJ1-1; D ambiguous. CDR1 and CDR2 (germline): DFQATT, SNEGSKA (reference sequence). The CDR3 has 14 amino acids. V was pared by 7 bases and J by 1 base, with 16 bases between. In DNA, the CDR3 is TGCAGTGGCCCTTCGGCAGGTCAGAACACTGAAGCTTTCTTT. Amino acid sequence: CSGPSAGQNTEAFF.

This clonotype was seen a handful of times. J is TRBJ2-3 and V is TRBV15; 9 bases map to TRBD2. This CDR3 contains 16 residues. V lost 4 bases to trimming and J lost 2 bases; unmatched junction nucleotides: 7. The germline gives CDR1 LNHNV, CDR2 YYDKDF (reference sequence). The CDR3 coding sequence is TGTGCCACCAGCATCATTAGCGGGAGCCCCACAGATACGCAGTATTTT. It is translated as CATSIISGSPTDTQYF.

The chain links TRBV24-1 to TRBJ2-2; D is ambiguous. Germline V gene data show CDR1 as KGHDR and CDR2 as SFDVKD. Trimming left V 3 bases short and J 3 bases short, with 22 bases between. CDR3 length: 19 amino acids. The CDR3 region has the DNA TGTGCCACCAGTGATCACTATTCGCAGACGGGCCAGGACACCGGGGAGCTGTTTTTT. Translating it yields CATSDHYSQTGQDTGELFF.

This clonotype turned up a few times. The genes are TRBV19 and TRBJ1-5; D uncertain. CDR1 and CDR2 from the germline V gene are LNHDA and SQIVND (reference sequence). V lost 3 bases to trimming and J lost 8 bases, with 17 bases between them. The CDR3 is 15 residues long. CDR3 residues: CASSMLAGRAEPQHF. Written as DNA, the CDR3 is TGTGCCAGTAGTATGTTGGCAGGCCGGGCGGAGCCCCAGCATTTT.

This clonotype was seen many times. The chain uses TRBV4-2 and TRBJ1-1; 7 bases line up with TRBD1. Trimming at V came to 6 bases and at J to 4 bases, leaving 8 bases not matched to a gene. The CDR3 spans 14 residues. CDR1 is LGHNA, CDR2 YNFKEQ, per germline. CDR3 bases: TGTGCCAGCAGAAACAGGGGAGGGAGCACTGAAGCTTTCTTT. It translates to CASRNRGGSTEAFF.

This clonotype has a handful of counts. At one end the junction does not follow the germline gene, possibly because of a read error. The chain uses TRBV20-1 and TRBJ1-2; D unresolved. The CDR3 contains 8 residues. CDR1 DFQATT and CDR2 SNEGSKA come from the germline V gene (reference sequence). In DNA form, the CDR3 reads TGCAGTGCGGGGTCAGCCTTTTTC. Its protein is CSAGSAFF.

This clonotype appeared a few times. The J gene is TRBJ2-1, the V gene TRBV24-1, with D perhaps matching TRBD2 (6 bases). The CDR3 sequence is 16 residues long. Germline V gives CDR1 KGHDR, CDR2 SFDVKD. V was pared by 5 bases and J by 6 bases, with 19 bases between. CDR3 sequence: CATSVSGGTTSNEQFF. In DNA form, the CDR3 reads TGTGCCACCAGTGTAAGTGGCGGGACCACCTCCAATGAGCAGTTCTTC.

The chain employs TRBV7-2 and TRBJ2-5, with unresolved D. Between the trimmed V and J ends, which lost 5 bases and 1 base, there was a span of 17 bases. Per germline, CDR1 SGHTA and CDR2 FQGNSA. The CDR3 has 16 amino acids. The CDR3 spells CASSTPLLKGQETQYF. The CDR3 bases are TGTGCCAGCAGCACCCCGCTGCTAAAAGGCCAAGAGACCCAGTACTTC.

This clonotype has just a few counts. The rearrangement links TRBV20-1 to TRBJ2-3; D not resolved. Trimming left V 0 bases short and J 1 base short, with 8 bases between. The CDR3 runs 14 residues. Germline loops: CDR1 DFQATT, CDR2 SNEGSKA (reference sequence). The CDR3 sequence is CSARDRLRTDTQYF. CDR3 nucleotide sequence: TGCAGTGCTAGAGATCGCCTCCGCACAGATACGCAGTATTTT.

By share of the sample, this clonotype is medium-sized. The chain combines TRBV7-9 with TRBJ2-3; D not certain. This CDR3 comprises 15 residues. The V end lost 0 bases, the J end lost 5 bases, and 12 bases lay between the germline ends. CDR1 is SEHNR and CDR2 is FQNEAQ in the germline V gene (reference sequence). The CDR3 spells CASSLASAFGDTQYF. In DNA, the CDR3 is TGTGCCAGCAGCTTAGCGAGCGCTTTTGGAGATACGCAGTATTTT.

For this clonotype: The germline gene is not matched at one end of the junction; a read error may be the cause. The chain is built from TRBV6-6 and TRBJ1-2; the D is unclear. Germline V gives CDR1 MNHNY, CDR2 SVGAGI (reference sequence). The CDR3 runs to 13 residues. Here the CDR3 DNA reads TGTGCCACATCGGTGGAGATTAACAATGGCTACACCTTC. The encoded protein is CATSVEINNGYTF.

This clonotype has a handful of counts. V is TRBV28 and J is TRBJ2-2; 7 nucleotides match TRBD1. J gave up 6 bases and V 6 bases, and 10 bases lay outside the gene matches. Germline-derived CDR1 and CDR2 are MDHEN and SYDVKM. The CDR3 runs 15 residues. The CDR3 coding sequence is TGTGCCAGCAGAATAAGACAGGGTTGGGCCGGGGAGCTGTTTTTT. This sequence encodes CASRIRQGWAGELFF.

The chain uses TRBV12-3 or TRBV12-4 and TRBJ1-1; 7 nucleotides line up with TRBD1. After removal of 3 bases from V and 0 bases from J, the junction contained 4 bases not matched to a gene. The CDR3 totals 15 residues. CDR3 DNA: TGTGCCAGCAGTTTCGACAGGGCTCTGAACACTGAAGCTTTCTTT. This gives the protein CASSFDRALNTEAFF.

The gene calls are TRBV27 and TRBJ2-7, with 8 nucleotides matching TRBD2. Losses at the gene ends were 4 bases for V and 6 bases for J; bases not matched to a gene: 17. The CDR3 extends over 17 amino acids. Germline values: CDR1 MNHEY, CDR2 SMNVEV (reference sequence). In DNA, the CDR3 is TGTGCCAGCAGTTCGGTGTCTATTTCGGGAGGGCCGTTCGAGCAGTACTTC. It yields the protein CASSSVSISGGPFEQYF.

This clonotype was recorded once. The V gene is TRBV3-1, the J gene TRBJ1-2; the D gene is possibly TRBD1 (5 bases). V gave up 1 base and J gave up 8 bases, with 11 bases separating them. The length of the CDR3 is 13 residues. The germline V gene has CDR1 LGHDT and CDR2 YNNKEL (reference sequence). CDR3 sequence (DNA): TGTGCCAGCAGCCAAGGAAACAGGAGGGGCTACACCTTC. Amino acid sequence: CASSQGNRRGYTF. Variable domain in full (rest from reference TRBV3-1 and TRBJ1-2): DTAVSQTPKYLVTQMGNDKSIKCEQNLGHDTMYWYKQDSKKFLKIMFSYNNKELIINETVPNRFSPKSPDKAHLNLHINSLELGDSAVYFCASSQGNRRGYTFGSGTRLTVV.

The chain is built from TRBV4-3 and TRBJ1-2; unclear D gene. This CDR3 has 14 amino acids. CDR1 and CDR2 from the germline V gene are LGHNA and YSLEER. The V and J ends lost 0 bases and 4 bases respectively, with 9 bases between them. The CDR3 loop is CASSQDTAVYGYTF. As DNA, the CDR3 is TGCGCCAGCAGCCAAGACACCGCGGTCTATGGCTACACCTTC.

V is TRBV5-4 and J is TRBJ1-4; D gene ambiguous. Germline values: CDR1 SGHNT, CDR2 YYREEE (reference sequence). The CDR3 is made up of 16 amino acids. Trimming shortened V by 3 bases and J by 0 bases, and 12 bases separated the two germline ends. CDR3 residues: CASSSGGRATNEKLFF. CDR3 sequence (DNA): TGTGCCAGCAGCTCGGGCGGGAGGGCAACTAATGAAAAACTGTTTTTT.

This clonotype was found once. V gene TRBV4-2 combines with J gene TRBJ1-1, with D possibly matching TRBD1 (6 bases). CDR3 length equals 16 residues. V was shortened by 2 bases and J by 0 bases, with 13 bases between the two germline ends. CDR1 LGHNA and CDR2 YNFKEQ come from the germline V gene. The CDR3 coding sequence is TGTGCCAGCAGCCAACCTAAGGACAGCTTGAACACTGAAGCTTTCTTT. It yields the protein CASSQPKDSLNTEAFF.

This clonotype has more than one count but fewer than ten. This chain connects TRBV2 to TRBJ2-1; 7 bases line up with TRBD2. This CDR3 comprises 15 residues. The V and J ends lost 6 bases and 5 bases, in that order; junction bases with no gene match: 10. Germline-derived CDR1 and CDR2 are SNHLY and FYNNEI. The CDR3 protein is CASRYLGLENNEQFF. The CDR3 DNA reads TGTGCCAGCAGGTACCTTGGACTAGAGAACAATGAGCAGTTCTTC. The whole variable domain, filled in from reference TRBV2 and TRBJ2-1, reads EPEVTQTPSHQVTQMGQEVILRCVPISNHLYFYWYRQILGQKVEFLVSFYNNEISEKSEIFDDQFSVERPDGSNFTLKIRSTKLEDSAMYFCASRYLGLENNEQFFGPGTRLTVL.

This clonotype was detected many times. The chain links TRBV7-9 to TRBJ2-3; TRBD2 matches 13 bases. Germline lookup yields CDR1 SEHNR and CDR2 FQNEAQ (reference sequence). This CDR3 comprises 13 residues. The trim removed 8 bases at V and 4 bases at J, leaving 0 bases unmatched. CDR3 protein: CASGLAGADTQYF. In DNA, the CDR3 is TGTGCCAGCGGACTAGCGGGGGCAGATACGCAGTATTTT.

This rearrangement joins TRBV4-1 to TRBJ2-7; unclear D gene. The CDR3 is 16 amino acids. The germline V and J ends were trimmed by 0 bases and 2 bases, with 14 bases remaining between them. CDR1 and CDR2 from the germline V gene are MGHRA and YSYEKL. As DNA, the CDR3 is TGCGCCAGCAGCCAAGAGTGGGGAAGTCAAACCTACGAGCAGTACTTC. Its protein is CASSQEWGSQTYEQYF.

V gene TRBV7-9 combines with J gene TRBJ1-1; D unresolved. Per germline, CDR1 SEHNR and CDR2 FQNEAQ (reference sequence). CDR3 length: 15 amino acids. With 5 bases removed from V and 0 bases from J, the gap between germline ends came to 13 bases. The DNA of the CDR3 is TGTGCCAGCAGCCCGGATAGGGCGGTGAACACTGAAGCTTTCTTT. This gives the protein CASSPDRAVNTEAFF.